The entry that follows covers one T cell receptor (beta chain) sequence. Its target is not known. One end of the junction is discordant with germline, which a read error may explain. The sample is drawn from a study of T cells in Graves' hyperthyroidism and ophthalmopathy. At the level of the study: Peripheral blood was collected at initial diagnosis, before any treatment. Study-level findings and limits: Expanded thyroid clonotypes (above 0.001) were mostly also found in blood.

Amplified regions were TCR beta CDR3 sequences from RNA transcripts. HTBI primers were employed in a first-round RT-PCR of the TCR CDR3. In TCRdb, the multiplex PCR reads were re-called with MiXCR into one record per CDR3 protein. The profile covers approximately 710,000 distinct CDR3 sequences, with around 16% appearing a single time and roughly 15% taken by the ten largest. Hyperthyroidism of Graves' type that showed no ophthalmopathy progression within 18 months was stable. Patients aged 18 to 65 had newly diagnosed hyperthyroidism lasting under 2 months. The CDR3 sequence is 18 residues long. Germline-derived CDR1 and CDR2 are SGHRS and YFSETQ.

The sequence was collected from a man aged 50 to 59 with Graves' hyperthyroidism. The chain is built from TRBV5-1 and TRBJ2-5; 9 bases fit TRBD1. Sequences were obtained from blood. The CDR3 here is CASILDGQGSRPSQTQYF. Here the CDR3 DNA reads TGCGCCAGCATCTTGGATGGACAGGGGAGTAGGCCGTCCCAGACCCAGTACTTC.